Shown below are 13 T cell receptor beta chains from a single sample sequenced in a study of blood T cells in healthy people across ages. The use of a sample-barcoded 5' primer and a J-beta primer mix characterized a second PCR of about 6 to 11 cycles. Each CDR3 protein gets one entry after TCRdb re-called the 5' RACE reads with MiXCR. Of fewer than 800,000 distinct CDR3 sequences listed, about 52% were seen once; the top ten hold around a third. Sequences were obtained from blood. The receptor set was obtained from a woman aged 55-69 years in good health.

This clonotype was counted only a few times. The chain is built from TRBV6-1 and TRBJ1-1; D perhaps matches TRBD1 (6 bases). The CDR3 runs to 15 residues. V was clipped by 3 bases and J by 3 bases, with 14 bases between them. Germline V lookup: CDR1 MNHNS, CDR2 SASEGT. DNA of the CDR3: TGTGCCAGCAGTGAGGGGGGCGTATGGGACACTGAAGCTTTCTTT. Translation gives CASSEGGVWDTEAFF.

A note on this clonotype: A junction boundary mismatches the germline segment, possibly from a read error. The chain combines TRBV4-3 with TRBJ2-6; D is unresolved. CDR1 and CDR2 from the germline V gene are LGHNA and YSLEER. This CDR3 has 15 residues. This chain's CDR3 is CAGSTMGSGANVLTF. CDR3 in DNA: TGCGCCGGCAGCACGATGGGATCCGGGGCCAACGTCCTGACTTTC.

Concerning this clonotype: Germline and junction disagree at one end, which may indicate a read error. This chain uses TRBV29-1 with TRBJ2-3, with D perhaps assigned TRBD1 or TRBD2 (5 bases each). The length of the CDR3 is 15 residues. Germline CDR1 and CDR2: SQVTM and ANQGSEA. The CDR3 DNA sequence: TGCAGCGTTGGGGGACCGGAGAGGAGCACTGATACGCAGTATTTT. This translates into CSVGGPERSTDTQYF.

This sequence joins TRBV5-1 and TRBJ2-1; 12 bases align to TRBD2. CDR3 length: 17 amino acids. The germline V gene has CDR1 SGHRS and CDR2 YFSETQ. The V segment lost 0 bases and the J segment 4 bases; nucleotides outside the gene matches: 5. The CDR3 spells CASSLVSGTSGYNEQFF. The CDR3 DNA follows: TGCGCCAGCAGCTTGGTTTCCGGGACTAGCGGGTACAATGAGCAGTTCTTC.

This clonotype has only a few counts. The rearrangement joins TRBV7-3 to TRBJ2-1; D not certain. This CDR3 has 17 amino acids. V was clipped by 5 bases and J by 0 bases, with 17 bases between them. Looked up from germline, CDR1 is SGHTA and CDR2 is FQGTGA. The CDR3 coding sequence is TGTGCCAGCAGCGCTAACCCCCACGGTTTCTCCTACAATGAGCAGTTCTTC. This translates into CASSANPHGFSYNEQFF. The whole variable domain, remainder taken from reference TRBV7-3 and TRBJ2-1, is GAGVSQTPSNKVTEKGKYVELRCDPISGHTALYWYRQSLGQGPEFLIYFQGTGAADDSGLPNDRFFAVRPEGSVSTLKIQRTERGDSAVYLCASSANPHGFSYNEQFFGPGTRLTVL.

The chain couples TRBV11-3 to TRBJ2-1, with D tentatively TRBD2 (6 bases). Per the germline V gene, CDR1 is SGHNT and CDR2 is YENEEA. The V and J ends lost 5 bases and 1 base respectively, with 9 bases between them. This CDR3 has 14 residues. CDR3 loop: CASSMGGSYNEQFF. The CDR3 DNA reads as TGTGCCAGCAGCATGGGAGGATCCTACAATGAGCAGTTCTTC.

The table lists this clonotype with a few counts. This chain joins TRBV5-1 and TRBJ2-4; no firm D call. CDR1 is SGHRS, CDR2 YFSETQ, per germline. The CDR3 covers 13 residues. V was shortened by 0 bases and J by 2 bases, with 3 bases between the two germline ends. Here the CDR3 reads CASSLETKNIQYF. In nucleotides, the CDR3 is TGCGCCAGCAGCTTGGAGACCAAAAACATTCAGTACTTC. The full variable domain, its missing parts supplied by reference TRBV5-1 and TRBJ2-4, is KAGVTQTPRYLIKTRGQQVTLSCSPISGHRSVSWYQQTPGQGLQFLFEYFSETQRNKGNFPGRFSGRQFSNSRSEMNVSTLELGDSALYLCASSLETKNIQYFGAGTRLSVL.

This clonotype occurred once. The chain is built from TRBV7-2 and TRBJ2-7; D is ambiguous. Germline values: CDR1 SGHTA, CDR2 FQGNSA. The CDR3 has 14 residues. Trimming pared 5 bases from V and 0 bases from J, leaving 11 bases between. The CDR3 DNA is TGTGCCAGCAGCCAGACCCTCTCCTCCTACGAGCAGTACTTC. This encodes CASSQTLSSYEQYF.

The gene calls are TRBV5-6 and TRBJ2-1; 9 bases match TRBD2. Germline CDR1 is SGHDT and CDR2 is YYEEEE. The CDR3 totals 18 residues. The J segment lost 1 base and the V segment lost 3 bases, leaving 11 bases of the junction unmatched. The CDR3 DNA follows: TGTGCCAGCAGCTCGCTAGCGGGATCCGCGGGGTCCTACAATGAGCAGTTCTTC. Residues: CASSSLAGSAGSYNEQFF.

Remarks on this clonotype: A read error may be the cause here, since a much bigger clone is one base away. The genes are TRBV6-1 and TRBJ2-3, with 8 nucleotides matching TRBD2. This CDR3 comprises 15 residues. Germline CDR1 and CDR2: MNHNS and SASEGT. The CDR3 bases are TGTGTCAGCAGTGAAGAAGCGGGAGGCACAGATACGCAGTATTTT. Translating gives CVSSEEAGGTDTQYF.

The rearrangement uses TRBV28 and TRBJ2-4, with D perhaps TRBD2 (6 bases). Germline V CDR1 and CDR2: MDHEN, SYDVKM. V lost 4 bases to trimming and J lost 13 bases, with 11 bases between them. The CDR3 is made up of 11 amino acids. The CDR3 protein is CASSWGVEQYF. In nucleotides, the CDR3 is TGTGCCAGCAGTTGGGGGGTTGAGCAGTACTTC. The full variable domain, in which reference TRBV28 and TRBJ2-4 provide the parts outside the CDR3, is DVKVTQSSRYLVKRTGEKVFLECVQDMDHENMFWYRQDPGLGLRLIYFSYDVKMKEKGDIPEGYSVSREKKERFSLILESASTNQTSMYLCASSWGVEQYFGAGTRLSVL.

V gene TRBV2 combines with J gene TRBJ2-4; D is unresolved. Germline CDR1 reads SNHLY; CDR2 reads FYNNEI. The CDR3 runs to 11 residues. V was cut by 8 bases and J by 9 bases, with 11 bases left in between. The CDR3 sequence is CASGFRSIQYF. As DNA, the CDR3 is TGTGCCAGCGGATTCCGGAGCATTCAGTACTTC.

The chain joins TRBV4-2 to TRBJ2-7; TRBD2 matches 7 bases. The CDR3 sequence is 16 residues long. The germline V gene encodes CDR1 LGHNA and CDR2 YNFKEQ. V was pared by 4 bases and J by 7 bases, with 16 bases of the junction left unmatched. CDR3 residues: CASSPPLGGSSNEQYF. The CDR3 DNA follows: TGTGCCAGCAGCCCCCCCCTAGGCGGGAGCAGCAATGAGCAGTACTTC.